A selection of T cell receptor beta chains follows, all from one sample in a study of T cells after yellow fever vaccination. TCRdb fed the 5' RACE reads into MiXCR, producing one record per CDR3 protein. The sample gives approximately 510,000 distinct CDR3 sequences, about a fifth of which show up once; less than 20% is in the top ten. This material consisted of PBMCs, taken approximately 22 days after the first yellow fever vaccination. The receptors shown here come from a man aged 18-30 years who received the YFV17D yellow fever vaccine. Both conserved end residues are part of each CDR3. A D gene is named only where the DNA matches it firmly. Where a row states a size, it is once, few, many or the class of an expanded clone; other rows omit it.

TRBJ2-3 | NA | TRBV10-2 | NA | TGCGCCAGCAGTGAGTCGTACAGGATCACAGATACGCAGTATTTT | CASSESYRITDTQYF
TRBJ2-5 | NA | TRBV7-8 | NA | TGTGCCAGCAGCTTAGTACATCAGAAGGGGAGAGAGACCCAGTACTTC | CASSLVHQKGRETQYF
TRBJ2-7 | NA | TRBV10-3 | NA | TGTGCCATCAGCCCAGCCTCCTACGAGCAGTACTTC | CAISPASYEQYF
TRBJ2-3 | NA | TRBV28 | NA | TGTGCCAGCAGAAGGGCCTTCACAGATACGCAGTATTTT | CASRRAFTDTQYF
TRBJ1-3 | few | TRBV7-2 | TRBD1 | TGTGCCAGCAGCGCGACAGGGGCTATCTCTGGAAACACCATATATTTT | CASSATGAISGNTIYF
TRBJ2-5 | few | TRBV7-7 | TRBD2 | TGTGCCAGCGGACGGACTAGCGGGGGTCAAGAGACCCAGTACTTC | CASGRTSGGQETQYF
TRBJ2-7 | few | TRBV5-1 | TRBD1 | TGCGCCAGCAGCATCGGACAGGGGGCCTACGAGCAGTACTTC | CASSIGQGAYEQYF
TRBJ2-1 | NA | TRBV2 | NA | TGTGCCAGCAGTGGGAATCGGCACGTTGACCTCCTAGGGGAGAATGAGCAGTTCTTC | CASSGNRHVDLLGENEQFF
TRBJ1-6 | few | TRBV30 | NA | TGTGCCTGGACGTACAGGGCTACGGGATCACCCCTCCACTTT | CAWTYRATGSPLHF
TRBJ1-2 | few | TRBV28 | TRBD1 | TGTGCCAGCAGGATGACAGGGACGGTGGGCTACACCTTC | CASRMTGTVGYTF
TRBJ1-1 | few | TRBV5-1 | NA | TGCGCCAGCAGCTGGGACGCCACGAACACTGAAGCTTTCTTT | CASSWDATNTEAFF